Shown below are 13 T cell receptor beta chains from a single sample sequenced in a study of T cells in Graves' hyperthyroidism and ophthalmopathy. Researchers amplified the TCR beta CDR3 regions from RNA transcripts. First-round RT-PCR with HTBI primers amplified the TCR CDR3 region. MiXCR, applied by TCRdb to the multiplex PCR reads, yields one record per CDR3 protein. The sample has 350,000 to 500,000 distinct CDR3 sequences; approximately 13% are singletons. The source material was blood. The receptors originated from a woman under 30 with Graves' hyperthyroidism.

This clonotype was seen repeatedly, ten times or more. This chain links TRBV6-2 or TRBV6-3 with TRBJ2-5; 7 bases match TRBD1. Germline CDR1 is MNHEY and CDR2 is SVGEGT. V shed 5 bases, J shed 2 bases, and the junction held 5 bases outside the gene matches. The CDR3 has 14 residues. Here the CDR3 reads CASSNWDSQETQYF. The DNA for the CDR3 is TGTGCCAGCAGTAACTGGGACAGTCAAGAGACCCAGTACTTC.

This rearrangement joins TRBV12-3 or TRBV12-4 to TRBJ2-5; 10 bases agree with TRBD2. The CDR3 length is 13 residues. CDR3 amino acids: CATGTSVEETQYF. CDR3 in DNA: TGTGCAACAGGGACTAGCGTGGAAGAGACCCAGTACTTC.

This clonotype was observed at least ten times. The chain joins TRBV5-1 to TRBJ2-2; perhaps TRBD2 as D (5 bases). V was cut by 8 bases and J by 7 bases, with 15 bases left in between. Germline CDR1 SGHRS, CDR2 YFSETQ. The CDR3 extends over 13 amino acids. The CDR3 loop is CASARESGGELFF. As DNA, the CDR3 is TGCGCCAGTGCAAGGGAGTCAGGCGGGGAGCTGTTTTTT. The full variable domain, in which reference TRBV5-1 and TRBJ2-2 provide the parts outside the CDR3, is KAGVTQTPRYLIKTRGQQVTLSCSPISGHRSVSWYQQTPGQGLQFLFEYFSETQRNKGNFPGRFSGRQFSNSRSEMNVSTLELGDSALYLCASARESGGELFFGEGSRLTVL.

The J gene is TRBJ2-4, the V gene TRBV7-2; D is perhaps TRBD2 (5 bases). Trimming removed 1 base from V and 0 bases from J, with 10 bases in between. The germline V gene has CDR1 SGHTA and CDR2 FQGNSA. This CDR3 contains 16 residues. This chain's CDR3 is CASSLERFLAKNIQYF. The DNA for the CDR3 is TGTGCCAGCAGCTTAGAGCGGTTCCTAGCCAAAAACATTCAGTACTTC.

This clonotype was found many times. The J gene is TRBJ1-5, the V gene TRBV27; 7 positions match TRBD1. CDR1 is MNHEY, CDR2 SMNVEV, per germline (reference sequence). This CDR3 is built from 14 residues. V lost 6 bases, J lost 5 bases, and 7 bases stayed unmatched. The CDR3 loop is CASRMTGFDQPQHF. The CDR3 region has the DNA TGTGCCAGCAGGATGACAGGGTTCGATCAGCCCCAGCATTTT.

This clonotype was detected a few times. The gene calls are TRBV5-1 and TRBJ1-1, with D hard to call. Trimming left V 3 bases short and J 3 bases short, with 15 bases between. Germline V gives CDR1 SGHRS, CDR2 YFSETQ. The CDR3 is 15 amino acids. As DNA, the CDR3 is TGCGCCAGCAGCTCGCCGGGCCGAGCGGACACTGAAGCTTTCTTT. Its translation is CASSSPGRADTEAFF. Complete variable domain (other parts from reference TRBV5-1 and TRBJ1-1): KAGVTQTPRYLIKTRGQQVTLSCSPISGHRSVSWYQQTPGQGLQFLFEYFSETQRNKGNFPGRFSGRQFSNSRSEMNVSTLELGDSALYLCASSSPGRADTEAFFGQGTRLTVV.

This clonotype has ten or more counts. This chain links TRBV5-1 with TRBJ1-4; TRBD1 matches 8 bases. CDR3 length: 15 residues. Germline V gene data show CDR1 as SGHRS and CDR2 as YFSETQ. The trim removed 4 bases at V and 4 bases at J, leaving 6 bases unmatched. In DNA, the CDR3 is TGCGCCAGCAGCGAGTCCAGGGGGCTTAATGAAAAACTGTTTTTT. Protein sequence: CASSESRGLNEKLFF.

The chain carries TRBV6-1 and TRBJ2-1; TRBD1 matches 9 bases. Unmatched junction bases numbered 5, after V lost 5 bases and J lost 6 bases. Germline V CDR1 and CDR2: MNHNS, SASEGT. The CDR3 contains 14 residues. This CDR3 is CASSWGTGLNEQFF. The DNA for the CDR3 is TGTGCCAGCAGTTGGGGGACAGGGCTCAATGAGCAGTTCTTC.

V and J are TRBV14 and TRBJ1-1; D is undetermined. The CDR3 covers 15 residues. CDR1 and CDR2 from the germline V gene are SGHDN and FVKESK. V dropped 4 bases and J dropped 1 base, with 13 bases sitting between them. The CDR3 reads CASSRFEDRNTEAFF. The CDR3 DNA sequence: TGTGCCAGCAGCCGTTTTGAAGACCGGAACACTGAAGCTTTCTTT.

This clonotype was observed at least ten times. V and J are TRBV5-1 and TRBJ1-2; D is unresolved. Per germline, CDR1 SGHRS and CDR2 YFSETQ. The V and J ends lost 0 bases and 3 bases respectively, with 12 bases between them. This CDR3 contains 15 residues. The CDR3 loop is CASSLGTRTDYGYTF. CDR3 DNA: TGCGCCAGCAGCTTGGGAACCAGGACGGACTATGGCTACACCTTC.

There are many counts of this clonotype. The V gene is TRBV7-2, the J gene TRBJ1-2, with D perhaps TRBD1 (6 bases). Trimming shortened V by 4 bases and J by 4 bases, and 19 bases separated the two germline ends. The CDR3 sequence is 16 residues long. Germline V lookup: CDR1 SGHTA, CDR2 FQGNSA. DNA of the CDR3: TGTGCCAGCAGCTCACCGGGACATTTCTCTCCCTATGGCTACACCTTC. Protein sequence: CASSSPGHFSPYGYTF.

The rearrangement joins TRBV6-1 to TRBJ1-2, with 10 bases lining up with TRBD1. V was pared by 0 bases and J by 4 bases, with 2 bases of the junction left unmatched. This CDR3 spans 15 amino acids. The germline V gene has CDR1 MNHNS and CDR2 SASEGT. CDR3 DNA sequence: TGTGCCAGCAGTGAAGCGGGGACAGGGGTCTATGGCTACACCTTC. As protein: CASSEAGTGVYGYTF.

This clonotype has ten or more counts. V gene TRBV7-3 combines with J gene TRBJ2-5; D perhaps matches TRBD1 (5 bases). The CDR3 covers 13 residues. Trimming left V 2 bases short and J 5 bases short, with 9 bases between. Per the germline V gene, CDR1 is SGHTA and CDR2 is FQGTGA. CDR3 nucleotides: TGTGCCAGCAGCTTAGACAGTTGGGAGACCCAGTACTTC. It specifies CASSLDSWETQYF.